The present T cell receptor (beta chain) was sequenced within a study of early stage breast cancer tumors. Overall study: About 80% of the 16 invasive tumors were ER+, PR+ and HER2-.

Comment on this clone: As yet, its antigen is unknown.

Study-wide findings and caveats: Chain pairing and CD4, CD8 or FOXP3 expression were not captured. Commonly generated sequences made up most enriched TCRB sequences shared between patients. Tumors had approximately 2.5-fold higher T cell density than normal breast.

Profiled with immunoSEQ multiplex PCR; TCRdb holds only in-frame clones, not every one. The sample lists around 10,000 clones, roughly 64% seen once, with approximately 10% in the top ten. The specimen sequenced was breast tumor tissue. The TCR comes from a person between 55 and 69 years old with breast cancer.

The CDR3: CASSRVEGAAQHF. DNA of the CDR3: TGTGCCAGTAGTAGGGTAGAGGGGGCAGCCCAGCATTTT. This chain connects TRBV19 to TRBJ1-5; 7 bases agree with TRBD1. The CDR3 is 13 amino acids. Trimming took 4 bases from V and 11 from J; bases not matched to a gene: 8. The V gene's germline CDR1 is LNHDA and CDR2 SQIVND (reference sequence).